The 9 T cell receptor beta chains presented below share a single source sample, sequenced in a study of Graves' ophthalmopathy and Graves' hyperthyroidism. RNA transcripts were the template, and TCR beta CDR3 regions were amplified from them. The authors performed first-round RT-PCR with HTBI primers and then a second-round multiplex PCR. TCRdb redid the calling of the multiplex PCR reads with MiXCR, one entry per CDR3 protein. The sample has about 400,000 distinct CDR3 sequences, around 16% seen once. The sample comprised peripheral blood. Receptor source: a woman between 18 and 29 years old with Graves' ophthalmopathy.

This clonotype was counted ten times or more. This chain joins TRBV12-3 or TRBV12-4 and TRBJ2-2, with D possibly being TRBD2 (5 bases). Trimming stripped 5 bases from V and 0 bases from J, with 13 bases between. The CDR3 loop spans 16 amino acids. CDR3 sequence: CASSPRRPANTGELFF. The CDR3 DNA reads TGTGCCAGCAGTCCCCGGAGGCCGGCGAACACCGGGGAGCTGTTTTTT.

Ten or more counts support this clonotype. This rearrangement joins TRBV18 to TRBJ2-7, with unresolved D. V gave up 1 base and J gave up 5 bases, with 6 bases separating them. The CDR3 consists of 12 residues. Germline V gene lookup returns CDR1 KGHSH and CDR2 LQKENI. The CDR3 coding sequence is TGTGCCAGCTCACCACGGGCTGACGAGCAGTACTTC. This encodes CASSPRADEQYF.

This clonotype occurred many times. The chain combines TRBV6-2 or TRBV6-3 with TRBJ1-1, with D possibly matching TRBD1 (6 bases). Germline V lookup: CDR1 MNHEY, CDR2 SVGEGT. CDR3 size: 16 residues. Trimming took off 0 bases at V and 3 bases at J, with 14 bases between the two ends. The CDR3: CASSYSTWGRDTEAFF. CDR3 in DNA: TGTGCCAGCAGTTACTCGACCTGGGGGCGCGACACTGAAGCTTTCTTT.

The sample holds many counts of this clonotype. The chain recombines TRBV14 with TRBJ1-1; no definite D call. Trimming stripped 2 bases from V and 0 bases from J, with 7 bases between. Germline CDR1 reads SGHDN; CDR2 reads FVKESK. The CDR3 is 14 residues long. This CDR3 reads CASSQRSMNTEAFF. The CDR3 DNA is TGTGCCAGCAGCCAACGATCCATGAACACTGAAGCTTTCTTT.

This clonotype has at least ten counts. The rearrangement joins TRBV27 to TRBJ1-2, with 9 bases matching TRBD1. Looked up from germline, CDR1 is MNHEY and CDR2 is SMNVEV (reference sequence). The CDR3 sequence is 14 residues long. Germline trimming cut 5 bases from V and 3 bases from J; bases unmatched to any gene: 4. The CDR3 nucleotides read TGTGCCAGCAGTACCCGGACAGGGGACTATGGCTACACCTTC. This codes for CASSTRTGDYGYTF.

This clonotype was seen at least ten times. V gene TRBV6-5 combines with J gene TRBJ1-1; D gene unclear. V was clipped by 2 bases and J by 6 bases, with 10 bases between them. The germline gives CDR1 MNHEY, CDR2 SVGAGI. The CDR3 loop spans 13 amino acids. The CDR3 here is CASSYKGYAEAFF. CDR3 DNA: TGTGCCAGCAGTTACAAGGGTTACGCTGAAGCTTTCTTT.

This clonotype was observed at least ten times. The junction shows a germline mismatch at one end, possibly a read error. In DNA, the CDR3 is TGCCCCAGCAGACGGAGTCAGGGGAGGGGAAATTCACCCCTCCACTTT. It specifies CPSRRSQGRGNSPLHF. The chain combines TRBV4-3 with TRBJ1-6; tentative D call: TRBD1 (6 bases). The CDR3 is 16 amino acids. CDR1 is LGHNA and CDR2 is YSLEER in the germline V gene.

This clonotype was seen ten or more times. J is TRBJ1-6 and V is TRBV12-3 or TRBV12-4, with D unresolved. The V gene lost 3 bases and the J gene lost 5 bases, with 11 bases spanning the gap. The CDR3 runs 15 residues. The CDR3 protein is CASSFPRGNNSPLHF. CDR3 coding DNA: TGTGCCAGCAGTTTTCCTCGGGGAAATAATTCACCCCTCCACTTT.

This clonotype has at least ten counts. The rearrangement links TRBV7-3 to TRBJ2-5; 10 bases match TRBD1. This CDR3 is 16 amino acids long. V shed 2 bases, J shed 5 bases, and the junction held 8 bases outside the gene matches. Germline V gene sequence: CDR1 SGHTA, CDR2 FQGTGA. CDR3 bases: TGTGCCAGCAGCTTATCTCGGGACAGGGGTGACGAGACCCAGTACTTC. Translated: CASSLSRDRGDETQYF.